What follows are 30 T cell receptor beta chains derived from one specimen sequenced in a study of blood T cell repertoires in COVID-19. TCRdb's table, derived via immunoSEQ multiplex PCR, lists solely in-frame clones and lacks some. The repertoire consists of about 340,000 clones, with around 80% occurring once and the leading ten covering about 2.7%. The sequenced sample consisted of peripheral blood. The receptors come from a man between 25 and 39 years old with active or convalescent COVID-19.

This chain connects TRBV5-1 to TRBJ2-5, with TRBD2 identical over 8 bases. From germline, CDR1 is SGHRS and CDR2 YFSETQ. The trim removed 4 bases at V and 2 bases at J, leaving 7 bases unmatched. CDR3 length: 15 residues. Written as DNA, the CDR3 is TGCGCCAGCAGCACCACAACTAGCGGACAAGAGACCCAGTACTTC. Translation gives CASSTTTSGQETQYF.

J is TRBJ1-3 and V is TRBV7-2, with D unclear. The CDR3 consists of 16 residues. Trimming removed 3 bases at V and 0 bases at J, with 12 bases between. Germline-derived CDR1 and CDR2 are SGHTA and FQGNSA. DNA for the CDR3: TGTGCCAGCAGCTTTCTCTGGGCCTCCTCTGGAAACACCATATATTTT. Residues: CASSFLWASSGNTIYF.

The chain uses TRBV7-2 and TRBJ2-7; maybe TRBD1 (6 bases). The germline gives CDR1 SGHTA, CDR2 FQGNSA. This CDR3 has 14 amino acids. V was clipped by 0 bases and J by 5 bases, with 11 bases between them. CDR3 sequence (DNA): TGTGCCAGCAGCTTAGCCCTCAACAGGGACGAGCAGTACTTC. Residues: CASSLALNRDEQYF.

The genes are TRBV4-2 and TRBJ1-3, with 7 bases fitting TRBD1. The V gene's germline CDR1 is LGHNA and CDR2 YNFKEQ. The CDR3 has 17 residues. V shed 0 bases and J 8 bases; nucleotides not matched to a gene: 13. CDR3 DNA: TGTGCCAGCAGCCAAGATCAAAAGAGGGGGCTCGGGGACACCATATATTTT. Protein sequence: CASSQDQKRGLGDTIYF.

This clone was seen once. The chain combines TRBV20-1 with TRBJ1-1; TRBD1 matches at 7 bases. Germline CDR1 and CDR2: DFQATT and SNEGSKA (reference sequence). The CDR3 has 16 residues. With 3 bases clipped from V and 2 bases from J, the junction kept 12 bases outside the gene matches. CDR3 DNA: TGCAGTGCTAGTGAGGCCAGGGGGACCTCCAACACTGAAGCTTTCTTT. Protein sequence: CSASEARGTSNTEAFF.

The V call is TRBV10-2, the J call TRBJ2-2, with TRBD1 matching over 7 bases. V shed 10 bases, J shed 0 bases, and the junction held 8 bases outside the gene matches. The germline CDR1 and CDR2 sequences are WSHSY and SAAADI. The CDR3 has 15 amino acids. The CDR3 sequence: CATGDSDTNTGELFF. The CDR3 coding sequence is TGCGCCACCGGGGACAGCGATACGAACACCGGGGAGCTGTTTTTT.

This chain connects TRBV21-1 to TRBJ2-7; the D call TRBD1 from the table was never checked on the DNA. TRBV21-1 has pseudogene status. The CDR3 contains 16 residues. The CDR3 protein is CASSKDDRVVLYEQYF. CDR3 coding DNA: TGTGCCAGCAGCAAGGATGACAGGGTGGTTTTGTACGAGCAGTACTTC.

The CDR3 DNA reads as TGTGCCAGCAGCGAGATGCCCCAGGGGCCACCCCTCTACGAGCAGTACTTC. This codes for CASSEMPQGPPLYEQYF. The V gene is TRBV9, the J gene TRBJ2-7; tentatively, D is TRBD1 (6 bases). Trimming removed 3 bases at V and 3 bases at J, with 22 bases between. There are 17 residues in the CDR3. Germline V CDR1 and CDR2: SGDLS, YYNGEE.

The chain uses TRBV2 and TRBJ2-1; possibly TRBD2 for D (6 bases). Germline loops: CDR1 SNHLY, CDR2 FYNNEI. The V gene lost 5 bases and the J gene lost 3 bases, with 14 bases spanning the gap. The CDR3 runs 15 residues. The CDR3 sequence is CASSLGDSVYNEQFF. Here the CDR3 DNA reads TGTGCCAGCAGTCTCGGGGACTCCGTCTACAATGAGCAGTTCTTC.

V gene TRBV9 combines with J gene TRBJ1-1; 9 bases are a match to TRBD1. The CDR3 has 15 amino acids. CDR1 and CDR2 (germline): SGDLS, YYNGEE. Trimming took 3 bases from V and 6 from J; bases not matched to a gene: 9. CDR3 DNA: TGTGCCAGCAGCGGCCGGGACAGGGATATCTCTGAAGCTTTCTTT. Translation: CASSGRDRDISEAFF. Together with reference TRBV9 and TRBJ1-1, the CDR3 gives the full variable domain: DSGVTQTPKHLITATGQRVTLRCSPRSGDLSVYWYQQSLDQGLQFLIQYYNGEERAKGNILERFSAQQFPDLHSELNLSSLELGDSALYFCASSGRDRDISEAFFGQGTRLTVV.

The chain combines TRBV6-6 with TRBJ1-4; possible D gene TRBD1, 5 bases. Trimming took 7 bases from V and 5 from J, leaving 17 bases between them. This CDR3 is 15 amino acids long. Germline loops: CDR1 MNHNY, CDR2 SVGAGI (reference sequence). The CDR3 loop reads CASTRLGGGNEKLFF. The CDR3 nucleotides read TGTGCCAGCACCCGACTGGGTGGGGGGAATGAAAAACTGTTTTTT.

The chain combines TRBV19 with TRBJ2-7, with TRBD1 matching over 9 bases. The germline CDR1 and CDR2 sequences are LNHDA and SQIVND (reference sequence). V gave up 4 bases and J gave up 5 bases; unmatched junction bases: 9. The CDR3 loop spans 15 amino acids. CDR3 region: CASSNTGTGLHEQYF. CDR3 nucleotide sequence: TGTGCCAGTAGTAATACCGGGACAGGGCTCCACGAGCAGTACTTC.

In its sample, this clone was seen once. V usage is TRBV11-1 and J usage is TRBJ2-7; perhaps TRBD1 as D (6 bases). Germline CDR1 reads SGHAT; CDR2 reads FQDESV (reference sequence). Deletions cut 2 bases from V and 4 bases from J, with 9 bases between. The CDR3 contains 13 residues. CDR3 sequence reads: CASSLPQGYEQYF. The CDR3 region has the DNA TGTGCCAGCAGCTTACCACAGGGTTACGAGCAGTACTTC. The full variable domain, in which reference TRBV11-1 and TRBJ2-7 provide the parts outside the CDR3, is EAEVAQSPRYKITEKSQAVAFWCDPISGHATLYWYRQILGQGPELLVQFQDESVVDDSQLPKDRFSAERLKGVDSTLKIQPAELGDSAMYLCASSLPQGYEQYFGPGTRLTVT.

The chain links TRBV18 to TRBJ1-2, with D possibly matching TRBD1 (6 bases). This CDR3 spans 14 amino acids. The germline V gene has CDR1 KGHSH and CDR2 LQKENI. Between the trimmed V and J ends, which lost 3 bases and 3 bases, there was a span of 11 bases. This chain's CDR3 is CASSPLEGDYGYTF. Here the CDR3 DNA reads TGTGCCAGCTCACCCCTCGAGGGGGACTATGGCTACACCTTC. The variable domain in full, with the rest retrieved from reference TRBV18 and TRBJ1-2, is NAGVMQNPRHLVRRRGQEARLRCSPMKGHSHVYWYRQLPEEGLKFMVYLQKENIIDESGMPKERFSAEFPKEGPSILRIQQVVRGDSAAYFCASSPLEGDYGYTFGSGTRLTVV.

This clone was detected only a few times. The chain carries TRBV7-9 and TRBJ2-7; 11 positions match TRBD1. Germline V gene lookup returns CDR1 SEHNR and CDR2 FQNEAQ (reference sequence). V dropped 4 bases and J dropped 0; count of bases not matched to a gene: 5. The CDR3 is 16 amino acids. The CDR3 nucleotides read TGTGCCAGCAGCTCCCAGGACAGGGGGCACTCCTACGAGCAGTACTTC. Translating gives CASSSQDRGHSYEQYF.

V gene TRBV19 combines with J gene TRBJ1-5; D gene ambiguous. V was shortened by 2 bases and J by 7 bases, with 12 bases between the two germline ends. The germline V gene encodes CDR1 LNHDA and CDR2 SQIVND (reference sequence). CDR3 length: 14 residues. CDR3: CASSIIGSGQPQHF. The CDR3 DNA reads TGTGCCAGTAGTATAATAGGGTCGGGGCAGCCCCAGCATTTT. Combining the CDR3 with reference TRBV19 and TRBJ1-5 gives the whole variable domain DGGITQSPKYLFRKEGQNVTLSCEQNLNHDAMYWYRQDPGQGLRLIYYSQIVNDFQKGDIAEGYSVSREKKESFPLTVTSAQKNPTAFYLCASSIIGSGQPQHFGDGTRLSIL.

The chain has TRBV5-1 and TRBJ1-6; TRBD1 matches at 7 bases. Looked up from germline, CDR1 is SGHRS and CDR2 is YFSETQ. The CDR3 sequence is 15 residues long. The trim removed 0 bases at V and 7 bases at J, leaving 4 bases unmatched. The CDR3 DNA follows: TGCGCCAGCAGCTTGGGCGGGGACAGAAATTCACCCCTCCACTTT. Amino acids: CASSLGGDRNSPLHF.

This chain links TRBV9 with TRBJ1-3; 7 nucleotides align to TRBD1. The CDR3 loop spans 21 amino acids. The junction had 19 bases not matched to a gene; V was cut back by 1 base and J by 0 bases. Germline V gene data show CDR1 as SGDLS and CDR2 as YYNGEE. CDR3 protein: CASSVPQTPGDSEISGNTIYF. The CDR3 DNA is TGTGCCAGCAGCGTACCACAGACTCCCGGGGACAGCGAAATCTCTGGAAACACCATATATTTT.

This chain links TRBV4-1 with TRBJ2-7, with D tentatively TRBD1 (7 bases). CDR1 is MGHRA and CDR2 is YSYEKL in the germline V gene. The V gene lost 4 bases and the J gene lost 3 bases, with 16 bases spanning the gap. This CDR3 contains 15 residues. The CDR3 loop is CASSPQGGGFYEQYF. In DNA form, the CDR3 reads TGCGCCAGCAGCCCACAAGGAGGGGGCTTCTACGAGCAGTACTTC.

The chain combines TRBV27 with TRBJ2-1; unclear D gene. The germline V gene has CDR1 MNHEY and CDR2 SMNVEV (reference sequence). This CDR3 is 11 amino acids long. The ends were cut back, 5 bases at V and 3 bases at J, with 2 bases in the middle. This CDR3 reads CASSLYNEQFF. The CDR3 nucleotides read TGTGCCAGCAGTCTCTACAATGAGCAGTTCTTC.

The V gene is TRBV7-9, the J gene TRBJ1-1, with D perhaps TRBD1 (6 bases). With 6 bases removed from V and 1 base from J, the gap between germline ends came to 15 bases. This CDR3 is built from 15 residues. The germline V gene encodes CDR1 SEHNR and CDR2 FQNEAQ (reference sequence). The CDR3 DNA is TGTGCCAGCAGGGTACAGGGAATCGGGAACACTGAAGCTTTCTTT. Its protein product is CASRVQGIGNTEAFF.

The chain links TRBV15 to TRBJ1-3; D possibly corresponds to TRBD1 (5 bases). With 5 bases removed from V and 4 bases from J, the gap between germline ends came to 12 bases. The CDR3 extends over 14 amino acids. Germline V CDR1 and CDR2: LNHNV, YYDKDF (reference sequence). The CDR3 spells CATSPQGPGNTIYF. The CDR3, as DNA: TGTGCCACCAGCCCCCAGGGCCCCGGAAACACCATATATTTT.

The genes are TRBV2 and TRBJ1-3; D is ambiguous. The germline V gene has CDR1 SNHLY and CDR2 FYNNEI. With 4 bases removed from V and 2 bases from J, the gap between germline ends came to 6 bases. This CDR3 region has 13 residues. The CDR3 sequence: CASSGGAGNTIYF. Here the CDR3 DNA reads TGTGCCAGCAGTGGGGGAGCTGGAAACACCATATATTTT.

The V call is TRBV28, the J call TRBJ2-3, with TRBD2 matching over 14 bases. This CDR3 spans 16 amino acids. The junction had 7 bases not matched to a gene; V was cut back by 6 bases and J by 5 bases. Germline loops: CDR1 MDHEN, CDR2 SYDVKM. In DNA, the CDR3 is TGTGCCAGCAGGGAGGGGACTAGCGGGAGAGGAGATACGCAGTATTTT. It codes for CASREGTSGRGDTQYF.

The CDR3 spells CASSDWVAGWGNEQFF. CDR3 DNA sequence: TGTGCCAGCAGTGACTGGGTAGCGGGCTGGGGGAATGAGCAGTTCTTC. J is TRBJ2-1 and V is TRBV2; TRBD2 matches at 7 bases. Germline V gene lookup returns CDR1 SNHLY and CDR2 FYNNEI. This CDR3 region has 16 residues. Trimming took 3 bases from V and 7 from J; bases not matched to a gene: 12.

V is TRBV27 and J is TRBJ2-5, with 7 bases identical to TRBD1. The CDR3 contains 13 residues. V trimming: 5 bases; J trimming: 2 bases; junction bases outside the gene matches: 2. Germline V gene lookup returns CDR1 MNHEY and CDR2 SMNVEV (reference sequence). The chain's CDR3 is CASSLQGQETQYF. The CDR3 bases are TGTGCCAGCAGTCTACAGGGGCAAGAGACCCAGTACTTC.

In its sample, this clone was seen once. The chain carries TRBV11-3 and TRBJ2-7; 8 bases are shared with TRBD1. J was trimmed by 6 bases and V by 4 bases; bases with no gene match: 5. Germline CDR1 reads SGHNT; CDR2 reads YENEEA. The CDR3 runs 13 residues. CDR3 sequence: CASSSETGAEQYF. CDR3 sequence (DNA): TGTGCCAGCAGCTCCGAGACAGGGGCCGAGCAGTACTTC.

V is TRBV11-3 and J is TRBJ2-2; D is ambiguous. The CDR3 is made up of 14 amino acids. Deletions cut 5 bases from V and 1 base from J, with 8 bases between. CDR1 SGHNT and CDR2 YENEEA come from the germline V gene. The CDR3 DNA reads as TGTGCCAGCAGCCCTCGACAGAACACCGGGGAGCTGTTTTTT. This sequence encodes CASSPRQNTGELFF.

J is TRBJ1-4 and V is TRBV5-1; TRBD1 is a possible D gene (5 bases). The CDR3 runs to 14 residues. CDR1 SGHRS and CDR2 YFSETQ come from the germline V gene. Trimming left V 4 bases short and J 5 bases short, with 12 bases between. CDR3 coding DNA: TGCGCCAGCAGCCCGGAGGGGAGGAATGAAAAACTGTTTTTT. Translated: CASSPEGRNEKLFF.

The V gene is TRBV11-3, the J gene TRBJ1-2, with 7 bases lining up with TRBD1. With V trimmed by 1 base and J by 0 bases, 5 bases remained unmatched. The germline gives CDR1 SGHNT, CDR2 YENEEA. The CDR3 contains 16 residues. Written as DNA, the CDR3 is TGTGCCAGCAGCTTAGTTAGGGGGCCTTCTAACTATGGCTACACCTTC. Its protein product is CASSLVRGPSNYGYTF.